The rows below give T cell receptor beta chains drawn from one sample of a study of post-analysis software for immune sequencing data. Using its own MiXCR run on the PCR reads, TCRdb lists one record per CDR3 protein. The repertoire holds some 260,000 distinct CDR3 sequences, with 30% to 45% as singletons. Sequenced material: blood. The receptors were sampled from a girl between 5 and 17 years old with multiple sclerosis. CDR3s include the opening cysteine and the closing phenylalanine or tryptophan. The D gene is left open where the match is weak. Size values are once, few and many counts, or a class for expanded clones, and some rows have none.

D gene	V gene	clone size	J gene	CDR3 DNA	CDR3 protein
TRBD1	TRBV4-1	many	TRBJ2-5	TGCGCCAGCAGCCCAGAACAGGGGCGAAGCGAGACCCAGTACTTC	CASSPEQGRSETQYF
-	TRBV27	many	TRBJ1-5	TGTGCCAGCAGTCGATCAGGGTCGCCCCAGCATTTT	CASSRSGSPQHF
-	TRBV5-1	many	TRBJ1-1	TGCGCCAGCAGCTTTGGTCAGAACACTGAAGCTTTCTTT	CASSFGQNTEAFF
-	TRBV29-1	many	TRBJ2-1	TGCAGCGTTGACGTAGGGGACAACTCCTACAATGAGCAGTTCTTC	CSVDVGDNSYNEQFF
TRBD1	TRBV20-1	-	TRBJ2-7	TGCAGTGCTTGGGACAGCGATGCGTACGAGCAGTACTTC	CSAWDSDAYEQYF
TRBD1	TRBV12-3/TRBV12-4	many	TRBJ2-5	TGTGCCAGCAGATCTAGCCCGGGACAGGGGACGGAGACCCAGTACTTC	CASRSSPGQGTETQYF
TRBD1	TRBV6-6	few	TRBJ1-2	TGTGCCAGCAGTAGGCAAGGGACAGGGGGCCTCTATGGCTACACCTTC	CASSRQGTGGLYGYTF
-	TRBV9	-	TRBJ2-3	TGTGCCAGCAGCGTAGCCCCGGGGGGCGGCGAATCAGATACGCAGTATTTT	CASSVAPGGGESDTQYF
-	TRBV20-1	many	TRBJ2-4	TGCAGTGCTCCAGGGAGCCTAGCCAAAAACATTCAGTACTTC	CSAPGSLAKNIQYF
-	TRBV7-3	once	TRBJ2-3	TGTGCCAGCAGCCATGAAGTCGCAGATACGCAGTATTTT	CASSHEVADTQYF
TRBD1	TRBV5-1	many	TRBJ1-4	TGCGCCAGCAGCTTGTACGGGACAGGGATACTTGGCAATGAAAAACTGTTTTTT	CASSLYGTGILGNEKLFF
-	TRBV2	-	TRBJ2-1	TGTGCCAGCAGACAGGAGCCCTACAATGAGCAGTTCTTC	CASRQEPYNEQFF
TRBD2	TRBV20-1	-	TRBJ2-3	TGCAGTGCTAGCAGGACTAGCGGGTACACAGATACGCAGTATTTT	CSASRTSGYTDTQYF
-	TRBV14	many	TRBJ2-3	TGTGCCAGCAGCCAAGAAGGCAGGAGTCCCCCAGATACGCAGTATTTT	CASSQEGRSPPDTQYF
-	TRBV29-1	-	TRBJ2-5	TGCAGCGTTTCCCGCTTTTCTATAGGGGAGACCCAGTACTTC	CSVSRFSIGETQYF
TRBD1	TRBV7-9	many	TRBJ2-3	TGTGCCAGCAGCTTAGCTGGGGACAGTTCCAGAGATACGCAGTATTTT	CASSLAGDSSRDTQYF
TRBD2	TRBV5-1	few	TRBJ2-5	TGCGCCAGCAGCTTGGGGGGACTAGAAGAGACCCAGTACTTC	CASSLGGLEETQYF
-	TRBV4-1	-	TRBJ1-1	TGCACCAGCAGCCCCCGCGATCAGAACACTGAAGCTTTCTTT	CTSSPRDQNTEAFF
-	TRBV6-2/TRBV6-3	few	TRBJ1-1	TGTGCCAGCAGGCCGGCGGGGGCCGGCTGGAAGAACACTGAAGCTTTCTTT	CASRPAGAGWKNTEAFF
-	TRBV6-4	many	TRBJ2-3	TGTGCCAGCAGTGAGATATCGGGATCTTCCGATACGCAGTATTTT	CASSEISGSSDTQYF
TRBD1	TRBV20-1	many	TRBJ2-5	TGCAGTGCTAGGGGCCCGGGGACAGGGGAAGAGACCCAGTACTTC	CSARGPGTGEETQYF
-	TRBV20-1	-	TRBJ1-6	TGCAGTGCCCACGGTGTAGAGTCGACCTATAATTCACCCCTCCACTTT	CSAHGVESTYNSPLHF
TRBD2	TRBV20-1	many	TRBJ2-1	TGCAGTGCTAGAGGCGCGGGACTACTCTCCTACAATGAGCAGTTCTTC	CSARGAGLLSYNEQFF
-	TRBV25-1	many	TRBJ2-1	TGTGCCAGCAGGGGGGCAGGGGAGACTATTGGCCTCAATGAGCAGTTCTTC	CASRGAGETIGLNEQFF
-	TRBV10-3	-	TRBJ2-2	TGTGCCATCAGTGTCTCTGCTCAGGGGTACACCGGGGAGCTGTTTTTT	CAISVSAQGYTGELFF
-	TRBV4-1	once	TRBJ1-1	TGCGCCAGCAGCCAAGATATCCAGGGGGAAGCTTTCTTT	CASSQDIQGEAFF
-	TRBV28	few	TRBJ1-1	TGTGCCAGCTCACAGGGCGATCTGAACACTGAAGCTTTCTTT	CASSQGDLNTEAFF